Listed below are T cell receptor beta chains from one sample, sequenced in a study of blood T cells in healthy people across ages. TCRdb recomputed calls from the 5' RACE reads with MiXCR, one row per CDR3 protein. The table lists 850,000 to 1,300,000 distinct CDR3 sequences, over 35% of them singletons. Sequenced input: blood. These receptors were obtained from a woman aged 55-70 years in good health. Both conserved end residues are part of each CDR3. The D gene is left open where the match is weak. Not every row has a clone size; where given, it reads once, few, many or a size class.

D gene	clone size	V gene	J gene	CDR3 protein
TRBD2	few	TRBV27	TRBJ2-3	CASSGRGGTDTQYF
TRBD2	.	TRBV28	.	CASSLNWKREWVEQYF
.	once	TRBV6-1	TRBJ2-3	CASPSWGTQYF
.	few	TRBV12-3/TRBV12-4	TRBJ1-2	CASSLGGLGYTF
TRBD2	.	TRBV20-1	TRBJ2-5	CSARWAGTTRETQYF
.	once	TRBV7-9	TRBJ2-2	CASSHGQLNTGELFF
.	few	TRBV12-3/TRBV12-4	.	CASSITGSYEQYF
.	few	TRBV6-2/TRBV6-3	TRBJ2-3	CASSYSRSTGYTDTQYF
TRBD1	.	TRBV7-8	TRBJ2-1	CASSPNRGVSEQFF
.	few	TRBV5-6	TRBJ2-3	CASRYDLGDTQYF
.	.	TRBV7-2	TRBJ1-5	CASSLSGVWQPQHF
.	few	TRBV5-1	TRBJ2-6	CASSWADGNSGANVLTF
.	.	TRBV14	TRBJ2-2	CASSRGQAPTGELFF
.	.	TRBV21-1	TRBJ2-1	CASRVAGRYNEQFF
TRBD1	few	TRBV10-3	TRBJ1-5	CAISESGGENQPQHF
.	many	TRBV3-1	TRBJ2-7	CASSHRSPGVEQYF
TRBD1	.	TRBV11-2	TRBJ2-7	CASSFRDRPYEQYF
.	.	TRBV21-1	TRBJ1-2	CASRGQWIDGYTF
TRBD2	few	TRBV28	TRBJ2-1	CASILAGGPGNEQFF
.	few	TRBV2	TRBJ2-3	CASSEESTDTQYF
.	.	TRBV27	TRBJ1-5	CASRWGNQPQHF
TRBD1	.	TRBV6-1	TRBJ2-1	CASSALRTGDEQFF
TRBD2	.	TRBV29-1	TRBJ2-5	CSVEPAGGRETQYF
TRBD1	.	TRBV6-2/TRBV6-3	TRBJ1-5	CASRDGTGNQPQHF